The 8 T cell receptor beta chains given below trace back to one sample, sequenced in a study of blood T cell repertoires in COVID-19. Method: immunoSEQ multiplex PCR; TCRdb's copy keeps in-frame clones and lacks some. The profile shows approximately 75,000 clones, around 83% of them singletons. Sample: peripheral blood. Receptors were obtained from a woman between 50 and 59 years old with acute or convalescent COVID-19.

The gene calls are TRBV29-1 and TRBJ1-6, with D perhaps matching TRBD1 (6 bases). The CDR3 extends over 13 amino acids. The V gene lost 3 bases and the J gene lost 9 bases, with 12 bases spanning the gap. The germline V gene has CDR1 SQVTM and CDR2 ANQGSEA. CDR3 sequence: CSVEKGTISPLHF. The CDR3 DNA sequence: TGCAGCGTTGAGAAAGGGACAATTTCACCCCTCCACTTT.

In this sample, this clone turned up once. The chain employs TRBV18 and TRBJ2-1, with TRBD2 matching 14 bases. J gave up 5 bases and V 1 base, and 7 bases lay outside the gene matches. CDR1 is KGHSH and CDR2 is LQKENI in the germline V gene. This CDR3 is 18 amino acids long. CDR3 sequence: CASSPRGTSGGFDNEQFF. The CDR3 DNA reads as TGTGCCAGCTCACCACGCGGGACTAGCGGGGGTTTCGACAATGAGCAGTTCTTC.

The chain links TRBV7-9 to TRBJ2-1, with 9 nucleotides matching TRBD1. The CDR3 spans 17 residues. V lost 4 bases, J lost 3 bases, and 10 bases stayed unmatched. Per germline, CDR1 SEHNR and CDR2 FQNEAQ (reference sequence). This chain's CDR3 is CASSYTLRDRVYNEQFF. Here the CDR3 DNA reads TGTGCCAGCAGCTACACCCTCCGGGACAGGGTCTACAATGAGCAGTTCTTC.

This clone has just one count. This rearrangement joins TRBV5-1 to TRBJ2-3; 15 bases line up with TRBD2. The V gene's germline CDR1 is SGHRS and CDR2 YFSETQ. The CDR3 length is 18 residues. V shed 2 bases and J 7 bases; nucleotides not matched to a gene: 11. This CDR3 reads CASSLTPGLAGGANTQYF. In DNA, the CDR3 is TGCGCCAGCAGCTTAACACCCGGACTAGCGGGAGGGGCAAATACGCAGTATTTT.

The chain joins TRBV6-2 or TRBV6-3 to TRBJ1-5, with 9 bases lining up with TRBD1. The trim removed 6 bases at V and 6 bases at J, leaving 9 bases unmatched. This CDR3 has 15 amino acids. Germline lookup yields CDR1 MNHEY and CDR2 SVGEGT. The CDR3 DNA sequence: TGTGCCAGCAGCCCACAGGGGGCGTTCGGTCAGCCCCAGCATTTT. Its protein is CASSPQGAFGQPQHF.

The chain combines TRBV28 with TRBJ1-3; D may be TRBD1 (5 bases). CDR1 is MDHEN and CDR2 is SYDVKM in the germline V gene. The V and J ends lost 7 bases and 0 bases respectively, with 16 bases between them. This CDR3 has 16 residues. The CDR3 loop reads CASTPAGRDSGNTIYF. DNA for the CDR3: TGTGCCAGCACCCCCGCAGGGAGGGACTCTGGAAACACCATATATTTT.

The chain carries TRBV18 and TRBJ2-7; tentatively, D is TRBD1 (6 bases). CDR3 length: 16 residues. Germline-derived CDR1 and CDR2 are KGHSH and LQKENI. The V end was cut by 2 bases, the J end by 2 bases, with 16 bases between. DNA for the CDR3: TGTGCCAGCTCACCAAGTACACCAGGGGTGCCCTACGAGCAGTACTTC. Its translation: CASSPSTPGVPYEQYF.

J is TRBJ2-3 and V is TRBV7-9, with D unresolved. Trimming shortened V by 2 bases and J by 5 bases, and 11 bases separated the two germline ends. The CDR3 has 14 residues. Germline loops: CDR1 SEHNR, CDR2 FQNEAQ (reference sequence). This CDR3 is CASSLSLGGDTQYF. DNA of the CDR3: TGTGCCAGCAGCTTAAGCCTCGGTGGAGATACGCAGTATTTT.